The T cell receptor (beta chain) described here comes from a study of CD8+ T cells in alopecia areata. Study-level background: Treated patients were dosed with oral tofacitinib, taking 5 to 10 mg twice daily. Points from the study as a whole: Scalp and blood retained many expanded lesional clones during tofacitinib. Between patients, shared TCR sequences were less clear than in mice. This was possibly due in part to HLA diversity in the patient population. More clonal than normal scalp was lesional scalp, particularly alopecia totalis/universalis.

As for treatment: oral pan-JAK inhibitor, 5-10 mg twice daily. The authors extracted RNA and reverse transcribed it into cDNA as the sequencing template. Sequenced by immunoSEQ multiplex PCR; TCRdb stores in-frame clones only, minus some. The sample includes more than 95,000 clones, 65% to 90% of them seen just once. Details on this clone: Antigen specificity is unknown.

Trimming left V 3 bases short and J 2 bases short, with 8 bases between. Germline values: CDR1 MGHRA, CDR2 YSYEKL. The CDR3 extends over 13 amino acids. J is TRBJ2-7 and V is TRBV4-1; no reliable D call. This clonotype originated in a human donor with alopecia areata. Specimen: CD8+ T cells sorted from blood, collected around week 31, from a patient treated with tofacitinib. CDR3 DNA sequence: TGCGCCAGCAGCCAGCCAGGTCCCTACGAGCAGTACTTC. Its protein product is CASSQPGPYEQYF.